Listed below are T cell receptor beta chains from one sample, sequenced in a study of shared clonotypes between healthy human individuals. Sequencing used immunoSEQ multiplex PCR; TCRdb keeps in-frame clones, though not all of them. The data contain 450,000 to 700,000 clones, around 95% of them seen just once; the ten biggest clones take up 0.11%. The sample comprised naive CD8+ T cells sorted from blood. The receptor set was obtained from a woman aged 30 to 39 in good health. Each CDR3 is given with its conserved first and last residue. The order of the fields is J gene, clone size, D gene, V gene, CDR3 protein, CDR3 DNA. The D gene is left open where the match is weak. Where a row states a size, it is once, few, many or the class of an expanded clone; other rows omit it.

J: TRBJ1-2; size: .; D: .; V: TRBV7-8; CDR3: CASSLGGEDYGYTF; DNA: TGTGCCAGCAGCTTGGGGGGGGAGGACTATGGCTACACCTTC
J: TRBJ2-4; size: .; D: TRBD1; V: TRBV6-1; CDR3: CASSDRDRGHDKNIQYF; DNA: TGTGCCAGCAGTGACCGGGACAGGGGGCATGACAAAAACATTCAGTACTTC
J: TRBJ2-1; size: .; D: TRBD2; V: TRBV19; CDR3: CASSGAGSGSEQFF; DNA: TGTGCCAGTAGTGGGGCGGGTAGCGGGAGTGAGCAGTTCTTC
J: TRBJ2-7; size: .; D: TRBD1; V: TRBV5-6; CDR3: CASSAGQGSYEQYF; DNA: TGTGCCAGCAGCGCTGGACAGGGAAGCTACGAGCAGTACTTC
J: TRBJ1-4; size: once; D: TRBD1; V: TRBV19; CDR3: CASSTGTGREKLFF; DNA: TGTGCCAGTAGTACCGGGACAGGACGTGAAAAACTGTTTTTT
J: TRBJ1-2; size: .; D: .; V: TRBV29-1; CDR3: CSAQAHRSNYGYTF; DNA: TGCAGCGCCCAGGCACACCGTTCTAACTATGGCTACACCTTC
J: TRBJ1-1; size: .; D: .; V: TRBV23-1; CDR3: CASIQISRKMNTEAFF; DNA: TGCGCCAGCATACAAATAAGCCGCAAAATGAACACTGAAGCTTTCTTT
J: TRBJ1-1; size: few; D: TRBD1; V: TRBV6-5; CDR3: CASSYGQAGTEAFF; DNA: TGTGCCAGCAGTTACGGACAGGCGGGGACTGAAGCTTTCTTT
J: TRBJ1-3; size: .; D: .; V: TRBV7-6; CDR3: CASSLARASGNTIYF; DNA: TGTGCCAGCAGCTTAGCCAGGGCCTCTGGAAACACCATATATTTT
J: TRBJ2-5; size: .; D: .; V: TRBV5-6; CDR3: CASSRGETQYF; DNA: TGTGCCAGCAGCCGGGGGGAGACCCAGTACTTC
J: TRBJ1-2; size: .; D: TRBD1; V: TRBV5-1; CDR3: CASRATGEYGYTF; DNA: TGCGCCAGCAGGGCTACAGGGGAATATGGCTACACCTTC
J: TRBJ2-5; size: .; D: .; V: TRBV5-1; CDR3: CASSLGRLQETQYF; DNA: TGCGCCAGCAGTCTGGGACGGCTCCAAGAGACCCAGTACTTC
J: TRBJ2-5; size: .; D: .; V: TRBV28; CDR3: CASSGSFTQYF; DNA: TGTGCCAGCAGTGGCAGTTTCACCCAGTACTTC
J: TRBJ2-7; size: .; D: TRBD1; V: TRBV5-4; CDR3: CASSWAGGASYEQYF; DNA: TGTGCCAGCAGCTGGGCAGGGGGCGCTTCCTACGAGCAGTACTTC
J: TRBJ2-3; size: .; D: TRBD1; V: TRBV27; CDR3: CASSPVTGADTQYF; DNA: TGTGCCAGCAGTCCTGTGACAGGGGCAGATACGCAGTATTTT
J: TRBJ2-1; size: .; D: TRBD2; V: TRBV7-9; CDR3: CASSVTSGATYNEQFF; DNA: TGTGCCAGCAGCGTGACTAGCGGGGCTACCTACAATGAGCAGTTCTTC
J: TRBJ2-7; size: .; D: TRBD1; V: TRBV7-9; CDR3: CATFDPGQTYYEQYF; DNA: TGTGCCACCTTTGACCCGGGACAGACCTACTACGAGCAGTACTTC
J: TRBJ1-2; size: .; D: .; V: TRBV7-8; CDR3: CASSARTAYGYTF; DNA: TGTGCCAGCAGTGCTCGGACAGCGTATGGCTACACCTTC
J: TRBJ2-7; size: .; D: TRBD2; V: TRBV28; CDR3: CASRIAGKSSYEQYF; DNA: TGTGCCAGCAGGATAGCGGGCAAGAGCTCCTACGAGCAGTACTTC
J: TRBJ1-1; size: .; D: .; V: TRBV5-1; CDR3: CASSLNPGLNTEAFF; DNA: TGCGCCAGCAGCTTGAACCCGGGCCTGAACACTGAAGCTTTCTTT
J: TRBJ1-1; size: .; D: .; V: TRBV7-9; CDR3: CASSEQGLGMNTEAFF; DNA: TGTGCCAGCAGCGAACAGGGTCTCGGAATGAACACTGAAGCTTTCTTT
J: TRBJ2-7; size: .; D: .; V: TRBV5-6; CDR3: CASSSGTGPYYEQYF; DNA: TGTGCCAGCAGTTCTGGTACAGGGCCATACTACGAGCAGTACTTC